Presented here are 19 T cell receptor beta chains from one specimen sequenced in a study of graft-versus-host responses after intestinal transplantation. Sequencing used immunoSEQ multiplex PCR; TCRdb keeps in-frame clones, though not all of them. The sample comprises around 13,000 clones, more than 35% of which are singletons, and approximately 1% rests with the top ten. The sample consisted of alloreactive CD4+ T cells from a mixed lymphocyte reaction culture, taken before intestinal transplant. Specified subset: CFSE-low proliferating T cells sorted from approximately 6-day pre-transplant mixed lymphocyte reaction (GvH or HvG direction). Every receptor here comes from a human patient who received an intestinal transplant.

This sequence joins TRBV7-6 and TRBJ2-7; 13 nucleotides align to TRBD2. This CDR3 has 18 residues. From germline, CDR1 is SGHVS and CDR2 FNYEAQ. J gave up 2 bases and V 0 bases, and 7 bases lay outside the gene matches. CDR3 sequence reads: CASSLAPLLAGGPYEQYF. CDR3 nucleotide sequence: TGTGCCAGCAGCTTAGCTCCCTTACTAGCGGGGGGGCCCTACGAGCAGTACTTC.

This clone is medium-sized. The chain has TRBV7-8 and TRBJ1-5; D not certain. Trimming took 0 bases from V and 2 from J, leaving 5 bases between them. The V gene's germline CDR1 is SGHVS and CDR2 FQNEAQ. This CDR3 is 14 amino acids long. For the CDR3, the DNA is TGTGCCAGCAGCTTAGCCGAGGGCAATCAGCCCCAGCATTTT. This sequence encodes CASSLAEGNQPQHF.

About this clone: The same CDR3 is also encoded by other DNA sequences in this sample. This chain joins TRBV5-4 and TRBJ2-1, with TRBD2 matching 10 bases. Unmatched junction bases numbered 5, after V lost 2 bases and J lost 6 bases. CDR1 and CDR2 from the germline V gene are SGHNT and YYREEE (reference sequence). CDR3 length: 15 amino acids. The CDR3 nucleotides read TGTGCCAGCAGCTTATTTAGCGGGGGGCTCAATGAGCAGTTCTTC. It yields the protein CASSLFSGGLNEQFF.

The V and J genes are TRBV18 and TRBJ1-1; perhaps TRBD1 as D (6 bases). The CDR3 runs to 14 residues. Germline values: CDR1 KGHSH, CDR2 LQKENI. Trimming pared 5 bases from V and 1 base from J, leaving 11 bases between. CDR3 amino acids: CASSGTGTNTEAFF. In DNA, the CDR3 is TGTGCCAGCTCAGGTACAGGGACGAACACTGAAGCTTTCTTT.

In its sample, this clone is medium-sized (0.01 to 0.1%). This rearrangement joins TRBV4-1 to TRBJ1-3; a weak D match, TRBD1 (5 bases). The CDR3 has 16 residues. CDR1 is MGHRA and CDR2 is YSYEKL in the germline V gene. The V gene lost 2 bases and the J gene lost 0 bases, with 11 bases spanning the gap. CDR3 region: CASSQPGQGSGNTIYF. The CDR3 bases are TGCGCCAGCAGCCAACCTGGTCAGGGCTCTGGAAACACCATATATTTT.

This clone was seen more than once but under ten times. The CDR3: CASSPGQGFLGANVLTF. CDR3 coding DNA: TGTGCCAGCAGCCCGGGACAGGGCTTTCTCGGGGCCAACGTCCTGACTTTC. This chain links TRBV7-9 with TRBJ2-6, with 9 bases fitting TRBD1. Trimming cost V 5 bases and J 4 bases; bases outside gene matches: 9. The CDR3 has 17 amino acids. Germline-derived CDR1 and CDR2 are SEHNR and FQNEAQ (reference sequence).

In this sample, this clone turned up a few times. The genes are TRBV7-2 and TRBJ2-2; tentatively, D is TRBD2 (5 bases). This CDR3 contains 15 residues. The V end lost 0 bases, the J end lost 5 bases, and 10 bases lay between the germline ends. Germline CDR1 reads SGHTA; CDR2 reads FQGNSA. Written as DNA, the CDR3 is TGTGCCAGCAGCTTAGCGGCGGGCCCAACCGGGGAGCTGTTTTTT. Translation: CASSLAAGPTGELFF.

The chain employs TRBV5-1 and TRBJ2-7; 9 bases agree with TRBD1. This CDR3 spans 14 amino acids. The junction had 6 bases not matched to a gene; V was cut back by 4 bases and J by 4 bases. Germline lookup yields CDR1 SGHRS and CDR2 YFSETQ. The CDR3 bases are TGCGCCAGCAGCCAGGGGACAGGGAAATACGAGCAGTACTTC. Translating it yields CASSQGTGKYEQYF.

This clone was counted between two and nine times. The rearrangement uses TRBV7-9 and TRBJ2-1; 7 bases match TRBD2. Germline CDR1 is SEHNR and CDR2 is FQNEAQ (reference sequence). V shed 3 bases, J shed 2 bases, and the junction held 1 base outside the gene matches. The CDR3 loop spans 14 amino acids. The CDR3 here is CASSLSGAYNEQFF. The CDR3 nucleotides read TGTGCCAGCAGCTTGAGCGGGGCCTACAATGAGCAGTTCTTC.

CDR3 loop: CASSNLYNEQFF. The CDR3 DNA is TGTGCCAGCAGTAACCTATACAATGAGCAGTTCTTC. The chain recombines TRBV6-6 with TRBJ2-1; D is ambiguous. V dropped 5 bases and J dropped 4 bases, with 6 bases sitting between them. Germline-derived CDR1 and CDR2 are MNHNY and SVGAGI (reference sequence). The CDR3 loop spans 12 amino acids.

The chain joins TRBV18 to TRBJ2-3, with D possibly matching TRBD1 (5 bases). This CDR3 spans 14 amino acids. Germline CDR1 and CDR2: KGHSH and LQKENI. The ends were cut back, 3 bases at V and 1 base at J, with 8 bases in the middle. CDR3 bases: TGTGCCAGCTCACCTCAGGGTGGCACAGATACGCAGTATTTT. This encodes CASSPQGGTDTQYF.

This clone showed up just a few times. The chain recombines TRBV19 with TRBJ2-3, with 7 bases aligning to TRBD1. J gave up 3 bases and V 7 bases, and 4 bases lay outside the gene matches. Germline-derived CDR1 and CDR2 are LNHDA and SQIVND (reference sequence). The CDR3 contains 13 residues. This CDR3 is CASTGRGTDTQYF. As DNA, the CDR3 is TGTGCCAGTACAGGCAGGGGGACAGATACGCAGTATTTT.

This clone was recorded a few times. The CDR3 protein is CASSTGTGEQETQYF. DNA for the CDR3: TGCGCCAGCAGCACCGGGACAGGGGAACAAGAGACCCAGTACTTC. V usage is TRBV5-1 and J usage is TRBJ2-5, with 10 positions matching TRBD1. There are 15 residues in the CDR3. Germline V gives CDR1 SGHRS, CDR2 YFSETQ. Trimming cost V 4 bases and J 2 bases; bases outside gene matches: 5.

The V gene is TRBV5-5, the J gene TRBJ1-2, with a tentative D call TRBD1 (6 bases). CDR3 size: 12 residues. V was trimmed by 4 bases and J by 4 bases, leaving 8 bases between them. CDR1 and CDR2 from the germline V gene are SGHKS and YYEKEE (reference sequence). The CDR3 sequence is CASSEGGYGYTF. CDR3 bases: TGTGCCAGCAGCGAAGGGGGCTATGGCTACACCTTC.

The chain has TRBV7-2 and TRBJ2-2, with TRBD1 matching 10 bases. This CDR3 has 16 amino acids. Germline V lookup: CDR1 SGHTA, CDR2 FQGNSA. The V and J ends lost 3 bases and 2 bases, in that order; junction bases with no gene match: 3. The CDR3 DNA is TGTGCCAGCAGCTTCGGGACAGGGGCAAACACCGGGGAGCTGTTTTTT. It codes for CASSFGTGANTGELFF.

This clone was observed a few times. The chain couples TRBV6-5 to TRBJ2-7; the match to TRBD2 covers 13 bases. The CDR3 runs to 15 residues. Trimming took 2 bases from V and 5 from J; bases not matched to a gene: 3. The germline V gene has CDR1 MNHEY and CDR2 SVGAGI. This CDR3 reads CASSYGLAGVNEQYF. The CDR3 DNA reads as TGTGCCAGCAGTTACGGACTAGCGGGGGTCAACGAGCAGTACTTC.

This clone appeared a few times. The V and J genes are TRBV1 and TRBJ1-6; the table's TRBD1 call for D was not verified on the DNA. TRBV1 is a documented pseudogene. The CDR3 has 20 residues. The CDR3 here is CTSSQDSRQTYPFYNSPLHF. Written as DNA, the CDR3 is TGCACCAGCAGCCAAGATTCGCGACAGACTTATCCATTCTATAATTCACCCCTCCACTTT.

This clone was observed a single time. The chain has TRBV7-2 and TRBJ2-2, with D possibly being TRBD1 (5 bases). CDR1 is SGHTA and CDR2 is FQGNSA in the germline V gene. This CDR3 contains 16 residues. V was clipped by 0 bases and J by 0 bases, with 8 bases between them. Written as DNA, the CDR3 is TGTGCCAGCAGCTTAGCCAGGGTCGCGAACACCGGGGAGCTGTTTTTT. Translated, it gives CASSLARVANTGELFF.

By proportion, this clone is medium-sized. The CDR3 sequence is CASSQDQGSPYGYTF. CDR3 DNA: TGCGCCAGCAGCCAAGATCAGGGGTCCCCCTATGGCTACACCTTC. The rearrangement joins TRBV4-3 to TRBJ1-2; D might be TRBD1 (6 bases). CDR3 length: 15 residues. V was cut by 0 bases and J by 4 bases, with 12 bases left in between. Germline V gene sequence: CDR1 LGHNA, CDR2 YSLEER.